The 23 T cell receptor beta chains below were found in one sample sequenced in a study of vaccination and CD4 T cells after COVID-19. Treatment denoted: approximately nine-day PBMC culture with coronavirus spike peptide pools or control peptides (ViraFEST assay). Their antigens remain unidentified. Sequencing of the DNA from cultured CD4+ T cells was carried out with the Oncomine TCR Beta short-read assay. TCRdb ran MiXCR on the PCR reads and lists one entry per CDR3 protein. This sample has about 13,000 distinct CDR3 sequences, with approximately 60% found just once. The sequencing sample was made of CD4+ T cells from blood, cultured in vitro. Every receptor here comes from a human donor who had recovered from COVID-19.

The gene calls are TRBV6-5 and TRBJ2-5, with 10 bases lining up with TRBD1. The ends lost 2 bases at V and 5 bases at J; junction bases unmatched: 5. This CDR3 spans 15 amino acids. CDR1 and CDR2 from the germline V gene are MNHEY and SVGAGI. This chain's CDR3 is CASSYGQGGGETQYF. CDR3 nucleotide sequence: TGTGCCAGCAGTTACGGACAGGGGGGCGGGGAGACCCAGTACTTC.

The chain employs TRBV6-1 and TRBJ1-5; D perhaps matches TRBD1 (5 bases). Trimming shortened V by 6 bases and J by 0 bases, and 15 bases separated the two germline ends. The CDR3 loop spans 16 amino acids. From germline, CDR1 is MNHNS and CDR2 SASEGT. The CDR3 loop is CASSSDRRYSNQPQHF. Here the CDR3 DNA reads TGTGCCAGCAGCTCCGACAGAAGATATAGCAATCAGCCCCAGCATTTT.

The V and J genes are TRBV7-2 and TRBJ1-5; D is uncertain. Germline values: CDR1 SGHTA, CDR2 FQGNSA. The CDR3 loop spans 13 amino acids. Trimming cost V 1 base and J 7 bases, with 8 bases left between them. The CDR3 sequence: CASSLGLAQPQHF. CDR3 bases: TGTGCCAGCAGCTTAGGTTTAGCCCAGCCCCAGCATTTT.

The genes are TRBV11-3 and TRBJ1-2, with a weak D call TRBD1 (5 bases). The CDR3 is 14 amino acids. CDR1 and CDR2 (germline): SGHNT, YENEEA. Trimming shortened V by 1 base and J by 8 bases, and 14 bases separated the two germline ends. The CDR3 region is CASSLGQPVGGYTF. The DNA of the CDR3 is TGTGCCAGCAGCTTAGGACAGCCTGTCGGGGGCTACACCTTC.

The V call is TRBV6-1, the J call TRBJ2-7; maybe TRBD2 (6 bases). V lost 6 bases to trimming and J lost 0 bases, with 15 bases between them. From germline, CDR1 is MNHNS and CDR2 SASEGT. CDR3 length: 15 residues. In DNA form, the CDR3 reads TGTGCCAGCAGGAGCCGGGACTCACTCTCCTACGAGCAGTACTTC. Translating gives CASRSRDSLSYEQYF.

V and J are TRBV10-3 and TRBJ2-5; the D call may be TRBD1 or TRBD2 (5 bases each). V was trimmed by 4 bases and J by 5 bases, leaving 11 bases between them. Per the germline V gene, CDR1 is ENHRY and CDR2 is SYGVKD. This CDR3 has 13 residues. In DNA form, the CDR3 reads TGTGCCATCAGTGCTCGGGGCCGGGAGACCCAGTACTTC. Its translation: CAISARGRETQYF.

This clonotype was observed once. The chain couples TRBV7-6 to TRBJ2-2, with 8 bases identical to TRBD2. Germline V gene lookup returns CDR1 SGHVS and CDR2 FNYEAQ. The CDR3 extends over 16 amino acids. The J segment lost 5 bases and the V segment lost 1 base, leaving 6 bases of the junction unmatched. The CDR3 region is CASSLVREGRTGELFF. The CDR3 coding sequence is TGTGCCAGCAGCTTAGTACGGGAGGGCAGAACCGGGGAGCTGTTTTTT. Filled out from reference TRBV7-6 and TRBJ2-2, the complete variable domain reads GAGVSQSPRYKVTKRGQDVALRCDPISGHVSLYWYRQALGQGPEFLTYFNYEAQQDKSGLPNDRFSAERPEGSISTLTIQRTEQRDSAMYRCASSLVREGRTGELFFGEGSRLTVL.

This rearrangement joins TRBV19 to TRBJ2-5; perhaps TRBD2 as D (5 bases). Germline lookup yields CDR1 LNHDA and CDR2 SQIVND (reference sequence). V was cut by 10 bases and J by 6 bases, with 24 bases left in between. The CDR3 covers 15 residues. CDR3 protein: CATRRSSRNSQTQYF. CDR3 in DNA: TGTGCCACCCGAAGATCTAGCAGGAATTCTCAGACCCAGTACTTC.

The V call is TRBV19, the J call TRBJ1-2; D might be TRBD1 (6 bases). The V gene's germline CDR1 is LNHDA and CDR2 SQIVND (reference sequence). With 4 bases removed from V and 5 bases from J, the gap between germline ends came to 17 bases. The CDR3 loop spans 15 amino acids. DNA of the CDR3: TGTGCCAGTAGTAGTAGGTGGGGGCAACGGTATGGCTACACCTTC. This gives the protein CASSSRWGQRYGYTF.

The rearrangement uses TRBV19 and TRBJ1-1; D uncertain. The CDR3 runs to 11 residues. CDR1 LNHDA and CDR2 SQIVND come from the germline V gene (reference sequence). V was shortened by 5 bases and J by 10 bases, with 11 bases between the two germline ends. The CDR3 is CASSEGRAAFF. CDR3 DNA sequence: TGTGCCAGTAGTGAGGGCAGAGCAGCTTTCTTT.

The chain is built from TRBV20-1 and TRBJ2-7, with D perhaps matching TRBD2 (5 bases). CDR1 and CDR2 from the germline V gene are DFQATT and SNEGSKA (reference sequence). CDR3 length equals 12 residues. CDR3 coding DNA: TGCGGAACTGTAGAGGGATCATTCGAGCAGTACTTC. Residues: CGTVEGSFEQYF.

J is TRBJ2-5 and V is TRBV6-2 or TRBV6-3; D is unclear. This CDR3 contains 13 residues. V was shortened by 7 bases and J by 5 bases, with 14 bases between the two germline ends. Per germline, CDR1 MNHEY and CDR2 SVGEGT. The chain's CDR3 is CASNNQVWETQYF. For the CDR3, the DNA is TGTGCCAGCAACAACCAGGTGTGGGAGACCCAGTACTTC.

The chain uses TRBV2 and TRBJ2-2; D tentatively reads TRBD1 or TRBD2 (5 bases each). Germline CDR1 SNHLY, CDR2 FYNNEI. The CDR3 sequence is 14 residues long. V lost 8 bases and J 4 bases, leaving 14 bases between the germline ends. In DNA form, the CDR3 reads TGTGCCAGCCTGGGGGTCCGGAGCACCGGGGAGCTGTTTTTT. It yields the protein CASLGVRSTGELFF.

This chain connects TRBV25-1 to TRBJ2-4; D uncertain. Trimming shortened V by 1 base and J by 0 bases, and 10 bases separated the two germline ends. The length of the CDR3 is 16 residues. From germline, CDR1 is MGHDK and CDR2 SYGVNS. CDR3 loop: CASSESVTPAKNIQYF. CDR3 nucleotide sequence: TGTGCCAGCAGTGAATCGGTGACGCCAGCCAAAAACATTCAGTACTTC.

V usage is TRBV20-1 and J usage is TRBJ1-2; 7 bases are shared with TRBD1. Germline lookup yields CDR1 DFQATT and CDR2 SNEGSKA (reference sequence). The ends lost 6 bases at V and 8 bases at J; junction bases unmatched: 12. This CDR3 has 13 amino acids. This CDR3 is CSALSEGAEGYTF. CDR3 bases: TGCAGTGCCCTGTCCGAGGGGGCGGAGGGCTACACCTTC.

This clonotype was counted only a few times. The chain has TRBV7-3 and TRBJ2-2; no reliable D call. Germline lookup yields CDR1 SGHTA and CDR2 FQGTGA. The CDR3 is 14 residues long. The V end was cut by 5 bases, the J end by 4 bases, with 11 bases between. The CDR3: CASSVLRSTGELFF. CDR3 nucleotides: TGTGCCAGCAGCGTACTTAGGAGCACCGGGGAGCTGTTTTTT.

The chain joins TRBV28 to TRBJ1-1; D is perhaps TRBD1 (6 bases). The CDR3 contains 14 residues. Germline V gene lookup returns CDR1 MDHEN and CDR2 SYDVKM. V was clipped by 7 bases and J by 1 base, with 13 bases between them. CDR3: CASTRGGSNTEAFF. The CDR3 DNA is TGTGCCAGCACTCGAGGGGGGTCGAACACTGAAGCTTTCTTT.

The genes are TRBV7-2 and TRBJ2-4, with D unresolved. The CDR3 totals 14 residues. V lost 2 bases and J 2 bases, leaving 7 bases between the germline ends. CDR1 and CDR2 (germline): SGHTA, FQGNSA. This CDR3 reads CASSLTSSKNIQYF. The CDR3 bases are TGTGCCAGCAGCTTAACGAGTTCCAAAAACATTCAGTACTTC.

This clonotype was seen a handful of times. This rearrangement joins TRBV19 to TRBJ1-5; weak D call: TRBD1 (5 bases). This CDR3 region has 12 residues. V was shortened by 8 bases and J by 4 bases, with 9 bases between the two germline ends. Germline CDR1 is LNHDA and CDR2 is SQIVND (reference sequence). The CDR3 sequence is CASEGRNQPQHF. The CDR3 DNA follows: TGTGCCAGTGAGGGGAGGAATCAGCCCCAGCATTTT.

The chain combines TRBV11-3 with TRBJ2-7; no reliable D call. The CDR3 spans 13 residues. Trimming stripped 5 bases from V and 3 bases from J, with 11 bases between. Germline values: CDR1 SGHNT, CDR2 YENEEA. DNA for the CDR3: TGTGCCAGCAGCGCACGGTCCGTCTACGAGCAGTACTTC. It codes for CASSARSVYEQYF.

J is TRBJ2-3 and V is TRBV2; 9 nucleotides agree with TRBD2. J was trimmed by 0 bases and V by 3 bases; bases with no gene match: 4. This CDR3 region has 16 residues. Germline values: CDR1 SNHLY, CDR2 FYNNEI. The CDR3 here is CASSDWSGRSTDTQYF. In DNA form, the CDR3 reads TGTGCCAGCAGTGACTGGAGCGGGAGGAGCACAGATACGCAGTATTTT.

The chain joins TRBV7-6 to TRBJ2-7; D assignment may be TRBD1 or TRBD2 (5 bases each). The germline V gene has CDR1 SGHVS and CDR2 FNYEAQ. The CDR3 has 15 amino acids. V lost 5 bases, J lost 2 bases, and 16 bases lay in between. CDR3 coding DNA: TGTGCCAGCAGCCGGACCGGGACGGGAACCTACGAGCAGTACTTC. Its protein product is CASSRTGTGTYEQYF.

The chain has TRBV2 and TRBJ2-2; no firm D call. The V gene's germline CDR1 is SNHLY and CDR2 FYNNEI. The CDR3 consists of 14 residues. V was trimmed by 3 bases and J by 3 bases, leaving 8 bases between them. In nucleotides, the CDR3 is TGTGCCAGCAGTGAGCAAACCGACACCGGGGAGCTGTTTTTT. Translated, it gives CASSEQTDTGELFF.